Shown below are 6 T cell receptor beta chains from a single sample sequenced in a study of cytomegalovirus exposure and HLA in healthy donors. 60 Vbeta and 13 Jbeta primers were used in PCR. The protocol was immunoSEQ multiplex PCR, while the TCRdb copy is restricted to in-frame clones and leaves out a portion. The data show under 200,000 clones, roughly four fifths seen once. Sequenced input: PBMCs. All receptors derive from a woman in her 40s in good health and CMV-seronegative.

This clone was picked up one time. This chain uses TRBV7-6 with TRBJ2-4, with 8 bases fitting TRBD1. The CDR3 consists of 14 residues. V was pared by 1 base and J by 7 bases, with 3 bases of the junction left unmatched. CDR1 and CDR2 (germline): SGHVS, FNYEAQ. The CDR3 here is CASSLGRTGNIQYF. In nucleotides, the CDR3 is TGTGCCAGCAGCTTAGGGCGGACAGGGAACATTCAGTACTTC.

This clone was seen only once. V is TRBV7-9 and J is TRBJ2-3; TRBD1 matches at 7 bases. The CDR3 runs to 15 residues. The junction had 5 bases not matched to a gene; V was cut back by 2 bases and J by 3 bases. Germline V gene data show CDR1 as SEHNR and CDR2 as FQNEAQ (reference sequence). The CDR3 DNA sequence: TGTGCCAGCAGCTTAAGGTCAGGGGGTACAGATACGCAGTATTTT. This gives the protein CASSLRSGGTDTQYF.

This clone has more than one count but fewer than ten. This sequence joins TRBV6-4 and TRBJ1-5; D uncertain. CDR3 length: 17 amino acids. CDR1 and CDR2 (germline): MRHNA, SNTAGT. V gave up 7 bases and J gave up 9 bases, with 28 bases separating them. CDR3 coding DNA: TGTGCCAGCACCGATCATCTGACCGTCCGGGGAAGACGGCCCCAGCATTTT. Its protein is CASTDHLTVRGRRPQHF.

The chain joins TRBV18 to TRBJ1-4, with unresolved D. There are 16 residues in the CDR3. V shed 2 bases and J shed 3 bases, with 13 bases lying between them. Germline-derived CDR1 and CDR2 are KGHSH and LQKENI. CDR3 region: CASSPNPEIANEKLFF. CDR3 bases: TGTGCCAGCTCACCAAATCCGGAGATAGCTAATGAAAAACTGTTTTTT.

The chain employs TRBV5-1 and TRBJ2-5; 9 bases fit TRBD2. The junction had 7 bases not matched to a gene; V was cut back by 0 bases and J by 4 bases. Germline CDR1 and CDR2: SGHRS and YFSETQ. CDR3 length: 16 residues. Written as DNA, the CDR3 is TGCGCCAGCAGCTTGGGGGTTAGCGGGGGAGGAGAGACCCAGTACTTC. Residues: CASSLGVSGGGETQYF. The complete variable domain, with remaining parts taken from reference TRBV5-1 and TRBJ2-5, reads KAGVTQTPRYLIKTRGQQVTLSCSPISGHRSVSWYQQTPGQGLQFLFEYFSETQRNKGNFPGRFSGRQFSNSRSEMNVSTLELGDSALYLCASSLGVSGGGETQYFGPGTRLLVL.

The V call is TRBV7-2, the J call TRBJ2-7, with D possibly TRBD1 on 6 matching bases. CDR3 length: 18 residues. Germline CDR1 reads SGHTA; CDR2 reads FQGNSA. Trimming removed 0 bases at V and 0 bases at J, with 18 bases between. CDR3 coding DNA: TGTGCCAGCAGCTTAGCGGTCGGTACAGGGATGAGCTCCTACGAGCAGTACTTC. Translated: CASSLAVGTGMSSYEQYF.